Below, 24 T cell receptor beta chains from the same sample are listed, as sequenced in a study of shared clonotypes between healthy human individuals. Some clones are missing from TCRdb's copy, which holds only in-frame ones; the method was immunoSEQ multiplex PCR. The sample lists over a million clones; about 80% were seen once. The source material was memory CD4+ T cells sorted from blood. The subset: CD45RA-negative fraction. The receptor source for this set is a young man in good health.

CDR3: CASSLDPGLAGSLRTGELFF. Here the CDR3 DNA reads TGCGCCAGCAGCCTCGACCCGGGACTAGCGGGTTCGTTACGTACCGGGGAGCTGTTTTTT. The chain carries TRBV4-3 and TRBJ2-2; 12 nucleotides line up with TRBD2. Looked up from germline, CDR1 is LGHNA and CDR2 is YSLEER. The CDR3 is 20 amino acids. V gave up 4 bases and J gave up 5 bases; unmatched junction bases: 17.

The gene calls are TRBV2 and TRBJ1-6; TRBD1 matches 7 bases. This CDR3 has 13 residues. With 9 bases clipped from V and 8 bases from J, the junction kept 7 bases outside the gene matches. The V gene's germline CDR1 is SNHLY and CDR2 FYNNEI. The CDR3 loop reads CARGAGGDSPLHF. Here the CDR3 DNA reads TGTGCCAGGGGGGCAGGGGGAGATTCACCCCTCCACTTT.

This clone was observed at least ten times. V gene TRBV29-1 combines with J gene TRBJ2-1; 15 bases match TRBD2. The CDR3 consists of 18 residues. V trimming: 8 bases; J trimming: 5 bases; junction bases outside the gene matches: 16. From germline, CDR1 is SQVTM and CDR2 ANQGSEA. CDR3 sequence: CSSLPRTSGRAGHNEQFF. The CDR3 bases are TGCAGCTCCCTCCCCAGGACTAGCGGGAGGGCCGGCCACAATGAGCAGTTCTTC.

This clone was recorded only once. The genes are TRBV6-1 and TRBJ2-1; the D gene is possibly TRBD2 (6 bases). Germline loops: CDR1 MNHNS, CDR2 SASEGT. This CDR3 has 13 residues. The V end lost 1 base, the J end lost 10 bases, and 11 bases lay between the germline ends. The CDR3 DNA reads TGTGCCAGCAGTGAAGGGATTGCGGGGGAGCAGTTCTTC. This translates into CASSEGIAGEQFF.

The gene calls are TRBV5-4 and TRBJ2-1, with TRBD1 as a possible D gene (5 bases). The CDR3 consists of 15 residues. The germline gives CDR1 SGHNT, CDR2 YYREEE (reference sequence). V shed 1 base and J shed 0 bases, with 8 bases lying between them. In DNA, the CDR3 is TGTGCCAGCAGCTTGATAACAGGCTCCTACAATGAGCAGTTCTTC. Translation gives CASSLITGSYNEQFF.

The DNA for the CDR3 is TGTGCCAGCAGTCTGACAGGGGGGACTAATGAAAAACTGTTTTTT. This codes for CASSLTGGTNEKLFF. The chain couples TRBV28 to TRBJ1-4; the match to TRBD1 covers 9 bases. From germline, CDR1 is MDHEN and CDR2 SYDVKM. The CDR3 spans 15 residues. Unmatched junction bases numbered 3, after V lost 5 bases and J lost 2 bases.

This chain joins TRBV7-6 and TRBJ1-3; TRBD1 aligns across 11 bases. Germline CDR1 SGHVS, CDR2 FNYEAQ. V shed 4 bases, J shed 8 bases, and the junction held 4 bases outside the gene matches. The CDR3 is made up of 14 amino acids. This chain's CDR3 is CASSYGQGAYTIYF. Here the CDR3 DNA reads TGTGCCAGCAGCTATGGACAGGGGGCATACACCATATATTTT.

The V and J genes are TRBV6-5 and TRBJ1-1, with 8 bases identical to TRBD1. This CDR3 region has 15 residues. Germline assignment: CDR1 MNHEY and CDR2 SVGAGI. The V and J ends lost 5 bases and 5 bases, in that order; junction bases with no gene match: 10. DNA for the CDR3: TGTGCCAGCAGTCCTTCAGGGGGCGCAGAGACTGAAGCTTTCTTT. Translating gives CASSPSGGAETEAFF.

This chain uses TRBV7-2 with TRBJ1-5, with D perhaps TRBD1 (5 bases). Germline CDR1 is SGHTA and CDR2 is FQGNSA. The CDR3 runs 15 residues. Deletions cut 5 bases from V and 0 bases from J, with 11 bases between. DNA for the CDR3: TGTGCCAGCAGCCGGGACCCGATTAGCAATCAGCCCCAGCATTTT. Residues: CASSRDPISNQPQHF.

As concerns this clone: It is likely a read error: a sequence one base away is far more abundant. Other DNA variants within this sample encode the same CDR3. The chain joins TRBV7-9 to TRBJ1-2, with TRBD1 matching 7 bases. The CDR3 consists of 17 residues. CDR1 is SEHNR, CDR2 FQNEAQ, per germline (reference sequence). The CDR3 DNA sequence: TGTGCTAGCAGCTTAGGAAGTTCCGGAGGGGGCACGCATGGCTACACCTTC. Translating it yields CASSLGSSGGGTHGYTF. Full variable domain (missing parts from reference TRBV7-9 and TRBJ1-2): DTGVSQNPRHKITKRGQNVTFRCDPISEHNRLYWYRQTLGQGPEFLTYFQNEAQLEKSRLLSDRFSAERPKGSFSTLEIQRTEQGDSAMYLCASSLGSSGGGTHGYTFGSGTRLTVV.

This clone was observed a few times. As DNA, the CDR3 is TGTGCCAGCAGCTCGGACACGGGCTCTGGAAACACCATATATTTT. Its translation: CASSSDTGSGNTIYF. This chain uses TRBV5-6 with TRBJ1-3; maybe TRBD1 (5 bases). V was cut by 3 bases and J by 0 bases, with 10 bases left in between. From germline, CDR1 is SGHDT and CDR2 YYEEEE. There are 15 residues in the CDR3.

The DNA of the CDR3 is TGTGCCAGCAGCTTTATCGGACAGGGCCACGAGCAGTACTTC. It translates to CASSFIGQGHEQYF. This chain connects TRBV11-3 to TRBJ2-7; TRBD1 aligns across 8 bases. Germline CDR1 SGHNT, CDR2 YENEEA. The V and J ends lost 3 bases and 5 bases, in that order; junction bases with no gene match: 6. This CDR3 region has 14 residues.

This chain connects TRBV19 to TRBJ1-6, with no clear D. The CDR3 has 19 amino acids. CDR1 is LNHDA and CDR2 is SQIVND in the germline V gene (reference sequence). The V end lost 2 bases, the J end lost 3 bases, and 20 bases lay between the germline ends. The CDR3 region is CASSIRSFQETNYNSPLHF. In nucleotides, the CDR3 is TGTGCCAGTAGTATAAGGTCTTTCCAGGAGACAAACTATAATTCACCCCTCCACTTT.

This chain connects TRBV5-6 to TRBJ2-2; 7 bases agree with TRBD2. The germline CDR1 and CDR2 sequences are SGHDT and YYEEEE. The CDR3 loop spans 13 amino acids. V lost 6 bases, J lost 4 bases, and 3 bases stayed unmatched. CDR3 coding DNA: TGTGCCAGCACCTGGGGGGGCACCGGGGAGCTGTTTTTT. This encodes CASTWGGTGELFF. Using reference TRBV5-6 and TRBJ2-2 for the parts outside the CDR3, the full variable domain is DAGVTQSPTHLIKTRGQQVTLRCSPKSGHDTVSWYQQALGQGPQFIFQYYEEEERQRGNFPDRFSGHQFPNYSSELNVNALLLGDSALYLCASTWGGTGELFFGEGSRLTVL.

On this clone: Different DNA sequences within this sample yield the same CDR3. This chain connects TRBV10-3 to TRBJ2-3; 8 nucleotides align to TRBD2. CDR1 is ENHRY, CDR2 SYGVKD, per germline. Trimming removed 6 bases from V and 4 bases from J; junction bases left unmatched: 6. This CDR3 region has 14 residues. DNA for the CDR3: TGTGCCATCAGCCCGGGACTAGGGGCAGATACGCAGTATTTT. Its translation: CAISPGLGADTQYF.

The gene calls are TRBV19 and TRBJ2-1, with 10 bases aligning to TRBD2. Losses at the gene ends were 5 bases for V and 0 bases for J; bases not matched to a gene: 7. CDR1 and CDR2 from the germline V gene are LNHDA and SQIVND (reference sequence). There are 17 residues in the CDR3. The CDR3 loop is CASSGRLAGSSYNEQFF. The DNA of the CDR3 is TGTGCCAGTAGTGGACGACTAGCGGGTAGCTCCTACAATGAGCAGTTCTTC.

The rearrangement uses TRBV29-1 and TRBJ2-6; no clear D. Germline CDR1 is SQVTM and CDR2 is ANQGSEA. V gave up 7 bases and J gave up 0 bases, with 13 bases separating them. This CDR3 region has 15 residues. The DNA for the CDR3 is TGCAGCGCCCTGGGCCTTGGCTCTGGGGCCAACGTCCTGACTTTC. Translated: CSALGLGSGANVLTF.

The chain is built from TRBV9 and TRBJ1-3; the D gene is possibly TRBD1 (6 bases). The CDR3 totals 17 residues. V gave up 4 bases and J gave up 0 bases, with 17 bases separating them. CDR1 is SGDLS, CDR2 YYNGEE, per germline. CDR3 sequence reads: CASSRSSRQVSGNTIYF. CDR3 DNA sequence: TGTGCCAGCAGCCGTAGCTCCCGACAGGTCTCTGGAAACACCATATATTTT. Full variable domain (outside the CDR3, taken from reference TRBV9 and TRBJ1-3): DSGVTQTPKHLITATGQRVTLRCSPRSGDLSVYWYQQSLDQGLQFLIQYYNGEERAKGNILERFSAQQFPDLHSELNLSSLELGDSALYFCASSRSSRQVSGNTIYFGEGSWLTVV.

This clone occurred once. The chain couples TRBV5-1 to TRBJ2-7, with TRBD1 matching over 9 bases. The CDR3 extends over 15 amino acids. V gave up 6 bases and J gave up 3 bases; unmatched junction bases: 10. Germline CDR1 is SGHRS and CDR2 is YFSETQ. The CDR3 DNA reads TGCGCCAGCATCGTGGGCCCGGGACAGGGCTACGAGCAGTACTTC. Amino acid sequence: CASIVGPGQGYEQYF.

This clone was counted a few times. This chain links TRBV30 with TRBJ1-5, with a tentative D call TRBD1 (5 bases). The CDR3 is 13 amino acids. Germline V gene lookup returns CDR1 GTSNPN and CDR2 SVGIG (reference sequence). V dropped 2 bases and J dropped 4 bases, with 9 bases sitting between them. CDR3 in DNA: TGTGCCTGGAGTAATAGGGGTAATCAGCCCCAGCATTTT. This gives the protein CAWSNRGNQPQHF.

This chain joins TRBV5-6 and TRBJ2-5, with D perhaps matching TRBD2 (5 bases). Trimming removed 2 bases at V and 5 bases at J, with 10 bases between. The length of the CDR3 is 13 residues. Germline loops: CDR1 SGHDT, CDR2 YYEEEE. CDR3 bases: TGTGCCAGCAGCTTCCGGGAACGGGAGACCCAGTACTTC. This codes for CASSFRERETQYF.

This sequence joins TRBV19 and TRBJ2-5; 11 bases are a match to TRBD1. CDR1 LNHDA and CDR2 SQIVND come from the germline V gene (reference sequence). Germline trimming cut 10 bases from V and 5 bases from J; bases unmatched to any gene: 15. The CDR3 length is 16 residues. The CDR3 loop reads CATKPSVGTGGETQYF. The CDR3 DNA is TGTGCCACCAAACCCTCGGTCGGGACAGGGGGGGAGACCCAGTACTTC.

The V gene is TRBV28, the J gene TRBJ2-1, with 9 bases identical to TRBD2. CDR1 and CDR2 from the germline V gene are MDHEN and SYDVKM. This CDR3 contains 16 residues. J gave up 8 bases and V 2 bases, and 10 bases lay outside the gene matches. CDR3 loop: CASSLPGLAIGDEQFF. CDR3 nucleotides: TGTGCCAGCAGTTTACCGGGACTAGCAATAGGGGATGAGCAGTTCTTC.

V usage is TRBV10-3 and J usage is TRBJ1-2; D may be TRBD1 (6 bases). Germline V gives CDR1 ENHRY, CDR2 SYGVKD. The CDR3 runs 14 residues. V lost 8 bases and J 5 bases, leaving 18 bases between the germline ends. CDR3 nucleotides: TGTGCCATCTCCCCGGCGGGGGCCACTTATGGCTACACCTTC. This gives the protein CAISPAGATYGYTF.